These T cell receptor beta chains were read from a single sample in a study of post-analysis software for immune sequencing data. From the PCR reads, TCRdb called clonotypes with MiXCR, one entry per CDR3 protein. This table has about 430,000 distinct CDR3 sequences, 35% to 45% appearing once. The sequencing sample was made of blood. The origin of the receptors is a girl aged 2-10 years with multiple sclerosis. Each CDR3 is given with its conserved first and last residue. Fields, in order: V gene, CDR3 protein.

>TRBV5-1
CASSSGQGATETQYF
>TRBV28
CASRGQDDEQFF
>TRBV18
CASSSIRILDTYNEQFF
>TRBV11-2
CASRIGTSGGAPPYNEQFF
>TRBV4-1
CASSRGTVQLRGYGYTF
>TRBV7-3
CASSGLGQDGGYTF
>TRBV12-3/TRBV12-4
CASSLKNIQYF
>TRBV15
CATSRVGTGGTEAFF
>TRBV7-6
CASSGRGRDTQYF
>TRBV12-5
CASGLVPNIRRNEQFF
>TRBV5-1
CASSLVDKGLFF
>TRBV11-2
CASSQGVDGYTF
>TRBV29-1
CSVRGTLLSYEQYF
>TRBV7-2
CASSLARTGYYNEQFF
>TRBV5-1
CASSPTSQGKQYF
>TRBV7-2
CASSRSGTDYNEQYF
>TRBV4-1
CASSPNQGSGQPQHF
>TRBV4-3
CASSLTERFHYEQYF
>TRBV7-3
CASSLNRQATKAFF
>TRBV28
CASRTGGQGFLGEQFF
>TRBV24-1
CATSDPGQNNQPQHF
>TRBV27
CASSLRGAPNTQYF
>TRBV7-6
CASSLVPSGVQVPEQYF
>TRBV12-3/TRBV12-4
CASSLLAPRRDRRPAGGLHGYTF
>TRBV6-6
CASSPIAEETQYF
>TRBV28
CASNSLSGRDHGYTF
>TRBV7-3
CASSLNPGTPPYEQYF
>TRBV5-1
CASSLGTGLSYSSTDTQYF
>TRBV5-1
CASSTNRLAGSSGANVLTF
>TRBV6-5
CASTWGAPYNSPLHF
>TRBV28
CASSFGQATYEQYF
>TRBV6-1
CASSELLGVGIDGYTF
>TRBV21-1
CAGVTDYGANVLTF
>TRBV29-1
CSGAVGRDGDTQYF
>TRBV29-1
CSVFRDRGSYEQFF
>TRBV24-1
CATSALGGTSSKETQYF